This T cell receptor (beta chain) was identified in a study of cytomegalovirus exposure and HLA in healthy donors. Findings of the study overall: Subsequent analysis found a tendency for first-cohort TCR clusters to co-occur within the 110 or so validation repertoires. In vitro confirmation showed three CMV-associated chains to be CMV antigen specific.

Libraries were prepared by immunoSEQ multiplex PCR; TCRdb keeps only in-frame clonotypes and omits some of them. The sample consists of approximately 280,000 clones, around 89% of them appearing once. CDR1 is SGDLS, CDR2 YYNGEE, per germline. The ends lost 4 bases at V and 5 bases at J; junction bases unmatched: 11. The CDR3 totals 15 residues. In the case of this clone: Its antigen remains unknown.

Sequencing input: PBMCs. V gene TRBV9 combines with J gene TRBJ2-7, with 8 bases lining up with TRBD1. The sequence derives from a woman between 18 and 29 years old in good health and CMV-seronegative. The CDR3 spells CASSPSKTGDHEQYF. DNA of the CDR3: TGTGCCAGCAGCCCGTCGAAGACAGGGGACCACGAGCAGTACTTC.